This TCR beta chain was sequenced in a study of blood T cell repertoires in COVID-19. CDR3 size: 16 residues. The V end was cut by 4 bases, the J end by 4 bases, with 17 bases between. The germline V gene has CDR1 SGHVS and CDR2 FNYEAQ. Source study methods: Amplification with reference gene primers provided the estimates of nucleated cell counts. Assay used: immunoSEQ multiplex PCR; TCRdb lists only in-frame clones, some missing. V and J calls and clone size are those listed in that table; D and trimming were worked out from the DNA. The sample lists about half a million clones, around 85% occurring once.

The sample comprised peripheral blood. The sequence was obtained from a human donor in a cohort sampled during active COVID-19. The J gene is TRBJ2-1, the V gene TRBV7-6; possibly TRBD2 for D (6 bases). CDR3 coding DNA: TGTGCCAGCAGCTCTCAACTTAGCGGAACTTACAATGAGCAGTTCTTC. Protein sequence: CASSSQLSGTYNEQFF.